Ten or more counts support the clone carrying this TCR beta chain. Antigen unknown. This entry comes from a study of spatial heterogeneity in lung cancer. TCRdb reprocessed the 5' RACE reads with MiXCR, giving one entry per CDR3 protein. The profile shows some 22,000 distinct CDR3 sequences, over 2.5% of them singletons. The time point denotes: sample taken at primary tumor resection. Samples came from roughly 70 TRACERx patients with untreated early-stage lung cancer. Whole RNA from tumor, nontumor lung or frozen PBMC was sequenced unsorted. Study-level results: The study found that expanded intratumoral alpha and beta TCR counts tracked tumor mutation counts.

The CDR3 length is 14 residues. CDR1 and CDR2 from the germline V gene are SQVTM and ANQGSEA. V lost 7 bases and J lost 6; bases outside the gene matches: 8. This TCR came from a male donor with early-stage non-small cell lung cancer. The sequencing used lung tumor tissue, collected at surgery. The gene calls are TRBV29-1 and TRBJ2-7; TRBD2 agrees at 14 bases. CDR3 sequence reads: CSAEGLAGVAEQYF. CDR3 nucleotides: TGCAGCGCGGAGGGACTAGCGGGAGTTGCCGAGCAGTACTTC.